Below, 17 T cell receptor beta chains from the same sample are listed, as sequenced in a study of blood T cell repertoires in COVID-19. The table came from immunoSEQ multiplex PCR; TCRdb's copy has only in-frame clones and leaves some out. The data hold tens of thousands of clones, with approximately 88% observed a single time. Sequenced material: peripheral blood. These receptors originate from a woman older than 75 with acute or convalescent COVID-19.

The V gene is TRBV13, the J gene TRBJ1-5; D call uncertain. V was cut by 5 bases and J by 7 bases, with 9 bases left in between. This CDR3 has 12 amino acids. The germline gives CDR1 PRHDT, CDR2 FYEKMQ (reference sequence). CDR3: CASSPAEQPQHF. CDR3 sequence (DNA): TGTGCCAGCAGCCCCGCGGAGCAGCCCCAGCATTTT.

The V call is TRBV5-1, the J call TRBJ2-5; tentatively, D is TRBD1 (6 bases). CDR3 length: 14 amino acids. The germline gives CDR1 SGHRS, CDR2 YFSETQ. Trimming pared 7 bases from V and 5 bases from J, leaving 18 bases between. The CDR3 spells CASHSPGVQETQYF. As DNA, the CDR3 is TGCGCCAGCCATAGCCCAGGGGTGCAGGAGACCCAGTACTTC.

The CDR3 coding sequence is TGTGCCAGCTGCGCGGGCCGGGATTCACCCCTCCACTTT. As protein: CASCAGRDSPLHF. The genes are TRBV6-5 and TRBJ1-6, with D unclear. Germline values: CDR1 MNHEY, CDR2 SVGAGI. This CDR3 contains 13 residues. Trimming shortened V by 8 bases and J by 8 bases, and 13 bases separated the two germline ends.

The CDR3 bases are TGTGCCAGTATCTCGGGACAGGGAAGCTATGGCTACACCTTC. Its translation is CASISGQGSYGYTF. The chain combines TRBV19 with TRBJ1-2; 9 bases are a match to TRBD1. CDR1 and CDR2 from the germline V gene are LNHDA and SQIVND (reference sequence). V was clipped by 7 bases and J by 4 bases; unmatched bases: 7. CDR3 length: 14 amino acids.

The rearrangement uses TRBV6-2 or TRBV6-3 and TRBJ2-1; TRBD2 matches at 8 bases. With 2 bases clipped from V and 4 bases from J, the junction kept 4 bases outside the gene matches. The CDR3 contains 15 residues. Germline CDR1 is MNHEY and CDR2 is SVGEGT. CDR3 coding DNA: TGTGCCAGCAGTTACAGTAGCGGGGCATACAATGAGCAGTTCTTC. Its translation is CASSYSSGAYNEQFF.

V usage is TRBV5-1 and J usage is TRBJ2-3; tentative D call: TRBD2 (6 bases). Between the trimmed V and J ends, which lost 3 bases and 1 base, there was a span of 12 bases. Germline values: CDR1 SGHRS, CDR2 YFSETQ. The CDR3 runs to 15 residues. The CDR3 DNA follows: TGCGCCAGCAGCTCGGGGACGGGGGGCACAGATACGCAGTATTTT. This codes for CASSSGTGGTDTQYF.

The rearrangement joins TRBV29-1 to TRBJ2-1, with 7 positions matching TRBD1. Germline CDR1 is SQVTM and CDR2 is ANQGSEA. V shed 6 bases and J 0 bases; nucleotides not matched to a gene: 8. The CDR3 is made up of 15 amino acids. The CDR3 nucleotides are TGCAGCGTAGGACAGGCCCCGATCTCCTACAATGAGCAGTTCTTC. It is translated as CSVGQAPISYNEQFF.

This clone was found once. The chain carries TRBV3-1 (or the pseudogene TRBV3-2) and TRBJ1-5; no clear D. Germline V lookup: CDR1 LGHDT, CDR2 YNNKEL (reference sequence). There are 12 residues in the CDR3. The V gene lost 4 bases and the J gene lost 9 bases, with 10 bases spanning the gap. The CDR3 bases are TGTGCCAGCAGCCCTCTAACGAGGCCCCAGCATTTT. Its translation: CASSPLTRPQHF.

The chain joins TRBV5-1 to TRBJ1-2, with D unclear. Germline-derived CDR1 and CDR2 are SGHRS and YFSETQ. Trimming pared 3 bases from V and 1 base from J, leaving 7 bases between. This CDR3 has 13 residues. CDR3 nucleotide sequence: TGCGCCAGCAGCTCCCCGGGTAACTATGGCTACACCTTC. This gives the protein CASSSPGNYGYTF.

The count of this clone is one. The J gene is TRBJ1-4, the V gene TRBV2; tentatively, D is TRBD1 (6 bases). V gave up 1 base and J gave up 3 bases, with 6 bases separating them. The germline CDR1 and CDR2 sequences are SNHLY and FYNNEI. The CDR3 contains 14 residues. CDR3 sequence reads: CASSEDRANEKLFF. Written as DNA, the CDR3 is TGTGCCAGCAGTGAAGACAGGGCTAATGAAAAACTGTTTTTT.

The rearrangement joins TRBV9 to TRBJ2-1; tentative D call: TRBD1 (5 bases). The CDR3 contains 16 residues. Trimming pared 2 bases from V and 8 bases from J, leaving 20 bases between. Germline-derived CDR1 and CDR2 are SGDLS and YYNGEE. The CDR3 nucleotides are TGTGCCAGCAGCGTGGGGCTTCTTAGCCTTGGGGATGAGCAGTTCTTC. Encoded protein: CASSVGLLSLGDEQFF.

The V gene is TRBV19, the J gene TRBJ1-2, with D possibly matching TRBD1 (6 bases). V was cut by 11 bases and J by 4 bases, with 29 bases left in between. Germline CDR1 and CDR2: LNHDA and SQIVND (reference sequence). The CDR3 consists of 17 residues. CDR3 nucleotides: TGTGCCTCTAAACACCCCGATGGTAGGCAGGGGATCTATGGCTACACCTTC. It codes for CASKHPDGRQGIYGYTF.

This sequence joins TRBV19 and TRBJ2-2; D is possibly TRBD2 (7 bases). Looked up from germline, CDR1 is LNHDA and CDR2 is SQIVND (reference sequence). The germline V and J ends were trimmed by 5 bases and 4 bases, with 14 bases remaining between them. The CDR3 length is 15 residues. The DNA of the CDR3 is TGTGCCAGTAGTGTGGGGGGGGCGAGCACCGGGGAGCTGTTTTTT. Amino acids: CASSVGGASTGELFF.

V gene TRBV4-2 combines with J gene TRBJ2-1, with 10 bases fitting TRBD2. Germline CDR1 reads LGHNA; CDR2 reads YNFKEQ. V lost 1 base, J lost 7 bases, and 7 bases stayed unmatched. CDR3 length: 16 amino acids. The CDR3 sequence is CASSQGTSGGENEQFF. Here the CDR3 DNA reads TGTGCCAGCAGCCAAGGGACTAGCGGAGGGGAGAATGAGCAGTTCTTC.

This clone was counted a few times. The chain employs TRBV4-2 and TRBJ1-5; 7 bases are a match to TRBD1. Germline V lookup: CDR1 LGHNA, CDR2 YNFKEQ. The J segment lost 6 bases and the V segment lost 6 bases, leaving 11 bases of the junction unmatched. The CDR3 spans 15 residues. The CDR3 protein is CASRHEEGAAQPQHF. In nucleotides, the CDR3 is TGTGCCAGCAGGCACGAGGAGGGGGCGGCTCAGCCCCAGCATTTT.

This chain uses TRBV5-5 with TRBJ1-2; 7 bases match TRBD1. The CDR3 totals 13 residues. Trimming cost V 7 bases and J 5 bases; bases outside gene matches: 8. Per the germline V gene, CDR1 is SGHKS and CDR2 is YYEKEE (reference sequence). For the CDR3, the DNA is TGTGCCAGCGGCCAGACAGGGATGTATGGCTACACCTTC. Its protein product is CASGQTGMYGYTF.

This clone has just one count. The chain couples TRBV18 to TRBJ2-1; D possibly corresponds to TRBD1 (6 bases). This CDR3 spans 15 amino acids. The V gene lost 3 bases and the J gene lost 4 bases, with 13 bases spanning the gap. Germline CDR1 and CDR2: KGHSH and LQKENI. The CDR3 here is CASSPVTGNYNEQFF. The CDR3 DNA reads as TGTGCCAGCTCACCGGTCACAGGGAATTACAATGAGCAGTTCTTC.